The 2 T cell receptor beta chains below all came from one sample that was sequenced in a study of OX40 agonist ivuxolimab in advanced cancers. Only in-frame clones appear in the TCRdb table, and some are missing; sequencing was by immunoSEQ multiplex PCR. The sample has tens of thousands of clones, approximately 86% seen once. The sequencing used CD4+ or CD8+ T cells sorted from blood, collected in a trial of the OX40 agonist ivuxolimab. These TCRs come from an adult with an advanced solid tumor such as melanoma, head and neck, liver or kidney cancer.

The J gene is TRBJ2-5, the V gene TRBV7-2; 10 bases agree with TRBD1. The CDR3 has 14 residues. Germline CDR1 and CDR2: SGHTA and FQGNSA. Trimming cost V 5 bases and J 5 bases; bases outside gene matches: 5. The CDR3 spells CASSNRDRGETQYF. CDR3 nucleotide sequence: TGTGCCAGCAGCAACCGGGACAGGGGTGAGACCCAGTACTTC.

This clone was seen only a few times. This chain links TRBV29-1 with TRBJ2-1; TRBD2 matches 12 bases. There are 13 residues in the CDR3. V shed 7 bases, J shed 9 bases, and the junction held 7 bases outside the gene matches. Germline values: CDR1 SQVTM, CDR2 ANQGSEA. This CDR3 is CSASSGGATEQFF. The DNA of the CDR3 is TGCAGCGCATCTAGCGGGGGGGCGACTGAGCAGTTCTTC.